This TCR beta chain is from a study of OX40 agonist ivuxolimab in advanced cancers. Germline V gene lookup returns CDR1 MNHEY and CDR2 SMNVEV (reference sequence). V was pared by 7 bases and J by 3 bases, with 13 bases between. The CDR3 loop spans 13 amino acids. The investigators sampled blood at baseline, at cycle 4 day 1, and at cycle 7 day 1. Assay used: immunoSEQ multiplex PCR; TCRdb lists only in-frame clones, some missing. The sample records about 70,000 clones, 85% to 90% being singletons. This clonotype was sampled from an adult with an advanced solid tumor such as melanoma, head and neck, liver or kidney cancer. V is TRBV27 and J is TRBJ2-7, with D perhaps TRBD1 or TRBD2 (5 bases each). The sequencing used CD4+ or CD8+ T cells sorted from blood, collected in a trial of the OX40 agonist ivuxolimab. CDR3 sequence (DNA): TGTGCCAGCACACTGGGACCCTACTACGAGCAGTACTTC. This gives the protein CASTLGPYYEQYF.